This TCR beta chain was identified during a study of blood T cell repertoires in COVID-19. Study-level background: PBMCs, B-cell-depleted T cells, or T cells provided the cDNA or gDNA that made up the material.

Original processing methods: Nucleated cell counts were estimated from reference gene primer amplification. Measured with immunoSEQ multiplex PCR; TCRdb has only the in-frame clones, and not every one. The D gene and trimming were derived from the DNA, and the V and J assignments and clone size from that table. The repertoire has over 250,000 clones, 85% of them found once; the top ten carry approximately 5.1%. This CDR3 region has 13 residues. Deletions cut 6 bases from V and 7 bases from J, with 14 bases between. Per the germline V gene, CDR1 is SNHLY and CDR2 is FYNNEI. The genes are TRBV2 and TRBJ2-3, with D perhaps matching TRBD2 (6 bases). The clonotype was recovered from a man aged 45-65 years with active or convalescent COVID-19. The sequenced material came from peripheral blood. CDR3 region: CASSGLAKNTQYF. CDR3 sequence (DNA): TGTGCCAGCAGCGGGCTAGCGAAAAATACGCAGTATTTT.